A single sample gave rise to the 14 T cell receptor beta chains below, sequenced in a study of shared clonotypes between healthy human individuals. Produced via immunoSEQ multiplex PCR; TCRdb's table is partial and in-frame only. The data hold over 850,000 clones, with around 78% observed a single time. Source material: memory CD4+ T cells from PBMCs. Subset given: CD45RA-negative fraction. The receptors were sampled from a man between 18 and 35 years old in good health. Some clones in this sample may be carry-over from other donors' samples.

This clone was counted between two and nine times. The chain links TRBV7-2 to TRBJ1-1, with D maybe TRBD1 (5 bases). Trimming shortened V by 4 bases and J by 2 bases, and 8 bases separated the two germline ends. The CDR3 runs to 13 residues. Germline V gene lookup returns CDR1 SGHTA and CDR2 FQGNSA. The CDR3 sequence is CASSSGRNTEAFF. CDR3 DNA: TGTGCCAGCAGCTCGGGACGAAACACTGAAGCTTTCTTT. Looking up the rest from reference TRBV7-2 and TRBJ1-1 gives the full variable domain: GAGVSQSPSNKVTEKGKDVELRCDPISGHTALYWYRQSLGQGLEFLIYFQGNSAPDKSGLPSDRFSAERTGGSVSTLTIQRTQQEDSAVYLCASSSGRNTEAFFGQGTRLTVV.

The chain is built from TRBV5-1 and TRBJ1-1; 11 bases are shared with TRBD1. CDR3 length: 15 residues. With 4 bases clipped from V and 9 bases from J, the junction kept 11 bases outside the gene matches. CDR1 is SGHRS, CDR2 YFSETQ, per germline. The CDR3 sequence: CASSPRGTGGNQAFF. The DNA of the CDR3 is TGCGCCAGCAGCCCGAGGGGGACAGGGGGAAATCAAGCTTTCTTT.

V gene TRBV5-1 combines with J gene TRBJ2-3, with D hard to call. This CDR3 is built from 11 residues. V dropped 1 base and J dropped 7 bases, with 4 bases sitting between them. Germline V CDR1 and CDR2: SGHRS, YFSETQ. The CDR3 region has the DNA TGCGCCAGCAGCTTGTATAATACGCAGTATTTT. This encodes CASSLYNTQYF.

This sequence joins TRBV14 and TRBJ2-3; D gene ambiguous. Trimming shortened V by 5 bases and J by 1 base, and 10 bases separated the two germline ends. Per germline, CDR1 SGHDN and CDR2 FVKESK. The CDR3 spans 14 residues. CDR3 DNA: TGTGCCAGCAGCGTGCTACGGGGCACAGATACGCAGTATTTT. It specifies CASSVLRGTDTQYF. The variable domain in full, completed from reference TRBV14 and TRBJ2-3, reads EAGVTQFPSHSVIEKGQTVTLRCDPISGHDNLYWYRRVMGKEIKFLLHFVKESKQDESGMPNNRFLAERTGGTYSTLKVQPAELEDSGVYFCASSVLRGTDTQYFGPGTRLTVL.

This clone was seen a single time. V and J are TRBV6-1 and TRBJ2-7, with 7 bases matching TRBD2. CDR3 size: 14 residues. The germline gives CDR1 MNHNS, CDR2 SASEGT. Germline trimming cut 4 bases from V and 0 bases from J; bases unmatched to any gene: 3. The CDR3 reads CASSAGGSSYEQYF. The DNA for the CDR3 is TGTGCCAGCAGTGCTGGCGGGAGCTCCTACGAGCAGTACTTC.

CDR3 residues: CASSFRTSGRNTGELFF. DNA for the CDR3: TGTGCCAGCAGTTTCCGTACTAGCGGGCGGAACACCGGGGAGCTGTTTTTT. The chain joins TRBV27 to TRBJ2-2; TRBD2 matches 9 bases. J gave up 1 base and V 3 bases, and 6 bases lay outside the gene matches. CDR3 length: 17 amino acids. Germline CDR1 is MNHEY and CDR2 is SMNVEV (reference sequence).

The CDR3 sequence is CASSFRGEQFF. The CDR3 DNA is TGTGCCAGCAGCTTTAGGGGGGAGCAGTTCTTC. J is TRBJ2-1 and V is TRBV5-6, with D perhaps TRBD1 (6 bases). The CDR3 consists of 11 residues. Deletions cut 2 bases from V and 10 bases from J, with 7 bases between. The germline gives CDR1 SGHDT, CDR2 YYEEEE.

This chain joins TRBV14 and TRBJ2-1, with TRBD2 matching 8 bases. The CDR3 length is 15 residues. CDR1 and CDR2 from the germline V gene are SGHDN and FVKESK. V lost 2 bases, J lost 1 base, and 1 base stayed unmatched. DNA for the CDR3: TGTGCCAGCAGCCAACCGGGAGGGTCCTACAATGAGCAGTTCTTC. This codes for CASSQPGGSYNEQFF.

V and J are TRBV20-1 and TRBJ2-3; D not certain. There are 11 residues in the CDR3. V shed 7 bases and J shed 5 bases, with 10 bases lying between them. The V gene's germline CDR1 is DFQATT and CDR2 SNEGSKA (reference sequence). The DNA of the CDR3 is TGCAGTGTCCATATTAGAGATACGCAGTATTTT. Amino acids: CSVHIRDTQYF.

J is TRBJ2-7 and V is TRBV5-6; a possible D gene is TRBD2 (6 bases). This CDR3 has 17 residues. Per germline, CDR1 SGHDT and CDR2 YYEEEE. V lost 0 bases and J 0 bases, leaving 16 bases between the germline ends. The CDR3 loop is CASSLVGGSGGSYEQYF. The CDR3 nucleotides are TGTGCCAGCAGCTTGGTTGGGGGGAGCGGTGGCTCCTACGAGCAGTACTTC.

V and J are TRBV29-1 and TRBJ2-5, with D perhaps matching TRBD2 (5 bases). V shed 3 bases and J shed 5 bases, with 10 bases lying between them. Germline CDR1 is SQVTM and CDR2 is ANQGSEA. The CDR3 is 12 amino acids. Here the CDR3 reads CSVDTREETQYF. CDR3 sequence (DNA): TGCAGCGTTGATACTAGAGAGGAGACCCAGTACTTC.

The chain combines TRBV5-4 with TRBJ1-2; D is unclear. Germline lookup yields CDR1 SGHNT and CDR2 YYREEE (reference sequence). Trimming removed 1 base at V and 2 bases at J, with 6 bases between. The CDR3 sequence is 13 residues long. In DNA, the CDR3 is TGTGCCAGCAGCTTGAAATGGAACTATGGCTACACCTTC. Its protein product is CASSLKWNYGYTF.

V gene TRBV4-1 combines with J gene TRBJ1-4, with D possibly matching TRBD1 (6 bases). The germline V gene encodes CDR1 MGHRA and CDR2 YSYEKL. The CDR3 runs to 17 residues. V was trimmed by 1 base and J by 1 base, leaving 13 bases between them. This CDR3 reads CASSQATQGGTNEKLFF. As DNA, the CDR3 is TGCGCCAGCAGCCAAGCCACACAGGGAGGAACTAATGAAAAACTGTTTTTT.

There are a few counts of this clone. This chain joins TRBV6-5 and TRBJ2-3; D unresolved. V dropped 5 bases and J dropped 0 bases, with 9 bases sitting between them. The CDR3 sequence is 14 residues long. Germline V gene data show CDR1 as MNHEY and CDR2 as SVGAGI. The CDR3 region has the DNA TGTGCCAGCAGTCCGTGGACCAGCACAGATACGCAGTATTTT. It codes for CASSPWTSTDTQYF.